These 7 T cell receptor beta chains came from one sample sequenced in a study of blood T cell repertoires in COVID-19. Clones were sequenced by immunoSEQ multiplex PCR, and TCRdb holds only the in-frame ones, with some missing. The sample consists of around 110,000 clones, about 80% of them appearing once. The sample taken for sequencing was peripheral blood. The receptor set was obtained from a man between 65 and 85 years old with active or convalescent COVID-19.

This clone occurred once. This rearrangement joins TRBV9 to TRBJ1-3, with 8 bases matching TRBD1. The CDR3 is 16 residues long. V was pared by 3 bases and J by 4 bases, with 9 bases of the junction left unmatched. The germline V gene has CDR1 SGDLS and CDR2 YYNGEE. CDR3 DNA: TGTGCCAGCAGCGCTACGACAGGGGTATCCGGAAACACCATATATTTT. Residues: CASSATTGVSGNTIYF.

The chain employs TRBV24-1 and TRBJ2-4; D perhaps matches TRBD1 (5 bases). The CDR3 spans 18 residues. Germline CDR1 and CDR2: KGHDR and SFDVKD. Trimming left V 2 bases short and J 0 bases short, with 16 bases between. CDR3 coding DNA: TGTGCCACCAGTGATTCAAGATTGGTAGGGGTAGCCAAAAACATTCAGTACTTC. It translates to CATSDSRLVGVAKNIQYF.

The V and J genes are TRBV11-3 and TRBJ2-7, with 7 bases matching TRBD2. Germline V gene lookup returns CDR1 SGHNT and CDR2 YENEEA. This CDR3 has 15 residues. J lost 5 bases, V lost 2 bases, and 9 bases had no gene match. The CDR3 DNA sequence: TGTGCCAGCAGCTTAATTCTTAGCGGGTTAAACGAGCAGTACTTC. The encoded protein is CASSLILSGLNEQYF.

This chain connects TRBV13 to TRBJ1-3; 7 nucleotides align to TRBD1. The ends lost 5 bases at V and 1 base at J; junction bases unmatched: 11. Germline assignment: CDR1 PRHDT and CDR2 FYEKMQ (reference sequence). The CDR3 totals 17 residues. CDR3 coding DNA: TGTGCCAGCAGCCGACAGACAGGGTTTTGGTCTGGAAACACCATATATTTT. It encodes CASSRQTGFWSGNTIYF.

The chain combines TRBV7-2 with TRBJ1-2, with 7 bases lining up with TRBD1. The J segment lost 7 bases and the V segment lost 4 bases, leaving 12 bases of the junction unmatched. The CDR3 consists of 15 residues. The germline V gene encodes CDR1 SGHTA and CDR2 FQGNSA. The CDR3 nucleotides read TGTGCCAGCAGCTCGCAAGCCGGGACAGTTTCTGGCTACACCTTC. Its protein product is CASSSQAGTVSGYTF. Drawing the rest from reference TRBV7-2 and TRBJ1-2, the complete variable domain is GAGVSQSPSNKVTEKGKDVELRCDPISGHTALYWYRQSLGQGLEFLIYFQGNSAPDKSGLPSDRFSAERTGGSVSTLTIQRTQQEDSAVYLCASSSQAGTVSGYTFGSGTRLTVV.

The CDR3 loop is CASRSDWNTDTQYF. CDR3 DNA sequence: TGTGCCAGCAGATCGGACTGGAACACAGATACGCAGTATTTT. The rearrangement uses TRBV6-4 and TRBJ2-3; TRBD2 might be the D (5 bases). This CDR3 is 14 amino acids long. Trimming stripped 6 bases from V and 2 bases from J, with 12 bases between. Per germline, CDR1 MRHNA and CDR2 SNTAGT.

Worth noting for this clone: This CDR3 is also generated by other DNA sequences in the sample. The V and J genes are TRBV3-1 (or the pseudogene TRBV3-2) and TRBJ1-1; the match to TRBD1 covers 8 bases. V shed 4 bases and J 4 bases; nucleotides not matched to a gene: 5. Looked up from germline, CDR1 is LGHDT and CDR2 is YNNKEL (reference sequence). The CDR3 runs 14 residues. CDR3 bases: TGTGCCAGCAGCCCCGGACAGGGTTCCACTGAAGCTTTCTTT. It is translated as CASSPGQGSTEAFF.